The 7 T cell receptor beta chains reported below all come from one sample, sequenced in a study of T-cell memory formation after mild COVID-19. TCRdb re-called the 5' RACE reads with MiXCR, one entry per CDR3 protein. The sample carries roughly 560,000 distinct CDR3 sequences, around 21% recorded once. Sequencing used PBMCs or a T cell subset sorted from them (not recorded which). These receptors were collected from an adult woman who had mild COVID-19 (a few samples of this study predate the infection). Cell type and time point are not known.

This rearrangement joins TRBV24-1 to TRBJ2-2; D is possibly TRBD1 (6 bases). Germline V gene data show CDR1 as KGHDR and CDR2 as SFDVKD. This CDR3 region has 15 residues. The V end was cut by 6 bases, the J end by 1 base, with 11 bases between. The CDR3, as DNA: TGTGCCACCAGTTGGACGACAGGGAACACCGGGGAGCTGTTTTTT. As protein: CATSWTTGNTGELFF.

This clonotype was recorded at least ten times. This chain connects TRBV7-9 to TRBJ2-5; 10 bases are a match to TRBD1. The CDR3 contains 14 residues. Per the germline V gene, CDR1 is SEHNR and CDR2 is FQNEAQ (reference sequence). V was clipped by 6 bases and J by 5 bases; unmatched bases: 6. This chain's CDR3 is CASSLGQGYETQYF. Written as DNA, the CDR3 is TGTGCCAGCAGTCTGGGACAGGGGTATGAGACCCAGTACTTC. The complete variable domain, with remaining parts taken from reference TRBV7-9 and TRBJ2-5, reads DTGVSQNPRHKITKRGQNVTFRCDPISEHNRLYWYRQTLGQGPEFLTYFQNEAQLEKSRLLSDRFSAERPKGSFSTLEIQRTEQGDSAMYLCASSLGQGYETQYFGPGTRLLVL.

Ten or more counts support this clonotype. The chain joins TRBV5-1 to TRBJ2-2, with 11 bases fitting TRBD2. The V gene end was trimmed by 7 bases and the J gene end by 5 bases; junction bases not matched to a gene: 4. Germline V gene sequence: CDR1 SGHRS, CDR2 YFSETQ. CDR3 length: 14 amino acids. CDR3 residues: CASRRLAGTGELFF. The CDR3 coding sequence is TGCGCCAGCCGGAGACTAGCGGGAACCGGGGAGCTGTTTTTT.

This clonotype was seen only once. CDR3 region: CASSLEIRDTIYF. Here the CDR3 DNA reads TGTGCCAGCAGCTTGGAAATCCGGGACACCATATATTTT. This rearrangement joins TRBV5-5 to TRBJ1-3; D is undetermined. Trimming pared 0 bases from V and 8 bases from J, leaving 9 bases between. This CDR3 is built from 13 residues. Germline CDR1 is SGHKS and CDR2 is YYEKEE (reference sequence).

This clonotype has ten or more counts. This chain links TRBV10-3 with TRBJ2-3; D perhaps matches TRBD2 (5 bases). Trimming shortened V by 5 bases and J by 1 base, and 10 bases separated the two germline ends. The CDR3 totals 14 residues. Germline V lookup: CDR1 ENHRY, CDR2 SYGVKD. The CDR3 spells CAISSEEGTDTQYF. CDR3 coding DNA: TGTGCCATCAGTAGCGAGGAGGGCACAGATACGCAGTATTTT.

This chain joins TRBV6-5 and TRBJ2-3; TRBD2 is a possible D gene (6 bases). The CDR3 is 16 residues long. Germline V gene lookup returns CDR1 MNHEY and CDR2 SVGAGI. V was cut by 6 bases and J by 3 bases, with 19 bases left in between. CDR3 amino acids: CASSQSSVVGTDTQYF. The CDR3 DNA reads as TGTGCCAGCAGCCAATCTAGCGTGGTAGGGACAGATACGCAGTATTTT.

This clonotype was found a few times. J is TRBJ2-5 and V is TRBV24-1, with D unresolved. Germline values: CDR1 KGHDR, CDR2 SFDVKD. The CDR3 spans 14 residues. V was trimmed by 3 bases and J by 2 bases, leaving 9 bases between them. The CDR3 loop is CATSDGLRQETQYF. As DNA, the CDR3 is TGTGCCACCAGTGATGGGCTTCGGCAAGAGACCCAGTACTTC.